This T cell receptor (beta chain) stems from a study of T cell repertoires and HLA-DP antigens. Overall study: A couple of male donors and one female donor spanned ages 18-to-29 through 60-to-69. Average DNA input: approximately 220 ng for CD137+CD4+ sorts, approximately 1,200 ng pre-culture.

CDR3 length equals 15 residues. Germline V gives CDR1 SGDLS, CDR2 YYNGEE. Losses at the gene ends were 4 bases for V and 0 bases for J; bases not matched to a gene: 4. On this clone itself: Its antigen is still unknown.

Here immunoSEQ multiplex PCR was the method, and the copy in TCRdb shows in-frame clones only, minus some. The sample contains around 90,000 clones, roughly nine tenths of which appear only once. Sequences were obtained from CD4+ T cells from PBMCs. This chain connects TRBV9 to TRBJ2-1, with 7 nucleotides matching TRBD2. The TCR was taken from a man between 50 and 59 years old in good health and CMV-seronegative. The CDR3 protein is CASSTIAGSYNEQFF. The CDR3 coding sequence is TGTGCCAGCAGCACCATAGCGGGCTCCTACAATGAGCAGTTCTTC. Together with reference TRBV9 and TRBJ2-1, the CDR3 gives the full variable domain: DSGVTQTPKHLITATGQRVTLRCSPRSGDLSVYWYQQSLDQGLQFLIQYYNGEERAKGNILERFSAQQFPDLHSELNLSSLELGDSALYFCASSTIAGSYNEQFFGPGTRLTVL.